The clone carrying this T cell receptor beta chain was seen more than once but under ten times. The antigen is undetermined. This sample stems from a study of identical twins' blood T cells. Study-wide results and caveats: Twin repertoire similarity may partly reflect shared environment.

Libraries were made from RNA as TCR cDNA, using a modified protocol. As processed by the authors: Per-library CDR3 reads ranged about 2 to 3.6 million; clonotypes, ~85,000 to ~500,000. Via MiXCR, TCRdb re-called the 5' RACE reads, giving one row per CDR3 protein. It is TCRdb's table, rather than the study itself, that gives the V and J calls and clone size. This table holds hundreds of thousands of distinct CDR3 sequences, 28% found once. Germline V gene data show CDR1 as SGHVS and CDR2 as FNYEAQ. Trimming left V 5 bases short and J 6 bases short, with 13 bases between. The CDR3 loop spans 13 amino acids.

The sequencing input was PBMCs. The source is a woman aged 18 to 50 in good health. This chain links TRBV7-6 with TRBJ1-2; D call uncertain. CDR3 nucleotide sequence: TGTGCCAGCAGCCGACCCGGGCTGCATGGCTACACCTTC. Translated: CASSRPGLHGYTF.